This TCR beta chain is drawn from a study of Graves' ophthalmopathy and Graves' hyperthyroidism. Notes on the study in general: The authors also found most expanded thyroid clonotypes above 0.001 frequency in blood.

The authors amplified TCR beta CDR3 regions from RNA transcripts. First-round RT-PCR employed HTBI primers, with a second-round multiplex PCR after it. TCRdb ran MiXCR on the multiplex PCR reads and lists one entry per CDR3 protein. The sample lists more than 550,000 distinct CDR3 sequences; about 40% were seen once. Points on this clonotype: What it recognizes is unknown.

Germline assignment: CDR1 SGHVS and CDR2 FQNEAQ. CDR3 length: 16 residues. V was trimmed by 1 base and J by 2 bases, leaving 12 bases between them. This sequence joins TRBV7-8 and TRBJ1-3; D perhaps matches TRBD1 (5 bases). The origin of this receptor is an adult man with Graves' ophthalmopathy. Input material: peripheral blood. CDR3 DNA: TGTGCCAGCAGCTTAGTGGGGACTTCCCCTGGAAACACCATATATTTT. It translates to CASSLVGTSPGNTIYF.